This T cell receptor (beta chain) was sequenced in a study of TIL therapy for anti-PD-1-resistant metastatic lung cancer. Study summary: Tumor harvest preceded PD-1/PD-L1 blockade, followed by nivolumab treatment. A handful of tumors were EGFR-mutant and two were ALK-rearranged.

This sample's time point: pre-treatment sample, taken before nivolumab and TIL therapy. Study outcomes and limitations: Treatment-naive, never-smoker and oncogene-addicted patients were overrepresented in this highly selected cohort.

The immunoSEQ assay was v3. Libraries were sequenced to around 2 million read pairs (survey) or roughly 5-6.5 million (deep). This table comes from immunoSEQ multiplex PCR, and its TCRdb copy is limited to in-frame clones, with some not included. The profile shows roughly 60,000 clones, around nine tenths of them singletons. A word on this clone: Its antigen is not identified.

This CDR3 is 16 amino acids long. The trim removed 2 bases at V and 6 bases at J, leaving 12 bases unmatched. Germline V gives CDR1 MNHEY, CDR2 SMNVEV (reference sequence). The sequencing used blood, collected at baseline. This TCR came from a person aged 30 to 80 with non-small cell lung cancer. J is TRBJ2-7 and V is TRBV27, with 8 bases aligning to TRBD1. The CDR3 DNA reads TGTGCCAGCAGTTTAGTACCCGGACAGGGAGCCGTCGAGCAGTACTTC. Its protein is CASSLVPGQGAVEQYF.